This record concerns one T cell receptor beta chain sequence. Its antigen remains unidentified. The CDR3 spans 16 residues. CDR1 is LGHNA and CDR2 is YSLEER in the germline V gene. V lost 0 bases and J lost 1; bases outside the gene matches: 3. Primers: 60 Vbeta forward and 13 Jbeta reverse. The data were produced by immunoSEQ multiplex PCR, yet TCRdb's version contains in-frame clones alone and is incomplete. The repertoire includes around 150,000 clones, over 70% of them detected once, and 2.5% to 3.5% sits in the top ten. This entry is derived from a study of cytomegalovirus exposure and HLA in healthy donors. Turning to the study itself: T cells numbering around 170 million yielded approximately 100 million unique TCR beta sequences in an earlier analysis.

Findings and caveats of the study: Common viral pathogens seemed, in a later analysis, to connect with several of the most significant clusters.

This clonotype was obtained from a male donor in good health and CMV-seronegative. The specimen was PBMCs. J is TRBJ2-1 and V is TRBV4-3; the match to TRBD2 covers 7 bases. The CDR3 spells CASSQDPAGSYNEQFF. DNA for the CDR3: TGCGCCAGCAGCCAAGACCCAGCGGGGTCCTACAATGAGCAGTTCTTC.